This T cell receptor (beta chain) was sequenced for a study of T cells in localized non-small cell lung cancer. Points from the study as a whole: The tumor had only one region sequenced, so heterogeneity remains possible. Uninvolved adjacent lung had the highest recorded T cell clonality, with tumor below it. Longer overall survival was seen with higher T cell density measured in blood. Of the top 100 tumor clones, median 57 were in adjacent lung, approximately 28 among its top 100.

The germline V gene encodes CDR1 SGHVS and CDR2 FQNEAQ. This CDR3 has 14 residues. With V trimmed by 5 bases and J by 6 bases, 9 bases remained unmatched. Using immunoSEQ multiplex PCR, the repertoire was profiled, and TCRdb retains in-frame clones only, with some absent. The sample shows tens of thousands of clones, around 83% of them seen only once. Details on this clone: Its antigen is unidentified.

The specimen comprised PBMCs, sampled before any cancer treatment. This TCR was sampled from a man aged 40 to 70 with stage II lung adenocarcinoma. V is TRBV7-8 and J is TRBJ1-2, with 7 bases identical to TRBD1. The CDR3 region is CASSPTGQAHGYTF. As DNA, the CDR3 is TGTGCCAGCAGCCCAACCGGACAGGCCCATGGCTACACCTTC.